The next 9 T cell receptor beta chains were all read from a single sample in a study of T cell repertoires in cytomegalovirus infection. No cognate antigen is known for these TCRs. MiXCR was run by TCRdb on the reads, yielding one entry per CDR3 protein. The repertoire holds roughly 110,000 distinct CDR3 sequences, with about 33% as singletons. This specimen consisted of CD8+ T cells from cultured PBMCs, obtained from culture after CMV antigen stimulation. These receptors originate from a human donor in good health (CMV status not recorded). Some clones in this sample may be carry-over from other donors' samples.

The V and J genes are TRBV28 and TRBJ2-7; 8 nucleotides match TRBD1. There are 12 residues in the CDR3. Germline-derived CDR1 and CDR2 are MDHEN and SYDVKM. V shed 2 bases and J 6 bases; nucleotides not matched to a gene: 0. The CDR3 coding sequence is TGTGCCAGCAGTTTAGACAGGGGCGAGCAGTACTTC. Translating it yields CASSLDRGEQYF.

Comments on this clonotype: An end of the junction differs from the germline gene, which may be a read error. This rearrangement joins TRBV2 to TRBJ2-3; no firm D call. This CDR3 has 14 amino acids. Germline loops: CDR1 SNHLY, CDR2 FYNNEI. CDR3 sequence: CASREVQTIGTQYF. DNA of the CDR3: TGTGCCAGCAGAGAAGTGCAAACTATAGGTACGCAGTATTTT.

This clonotype was seen ten or more times. This rearrangement joins TRBV7-9 to TRBJ2-1; the match to TRBD2 covers 8 bases. From germline, CDR1 is SEHNR and CDR2 FQNEAQ (reference sequence). With V trimmed by 2 bases and J by 2 bases, 5 bases remained unmatched. This CDR3 has 16 amino acids. This chain's CDR3 is CASSLTRGGAYNEQFF. The CDR3 region has the DNA TGTGCCAGCAGCTTAACTCGGGGGGGCGCCTACAATGAGCAGTTCTTC.

The rearrangement joins TRBV7-9 to TRBJ2-5; D is unclear. This CDR3 is 15 amino acids long. Trimming cost V 4 bases and J 5 bases, with 17 bases left between them. CDR1 is SEHNR, CDR2 FQNEAQ, per germline (reference sequence). The CDR3 DNA reads as TGTGCCAGCAGCTCTAGAAACTATCTTCATGAGACCCAGTACTTC. Translation: CASSSRNYLHETQYF.

This clonotype was detected only a few times. The chain employs TRBV5-6 and TRBJ2-1; 15 nucleotides align to TRBD2. CDR1 and CDR2 (germline): SGHDT, YYEEEE. The CDR3 runs 18 residues. The V and J ends lost 3 bases and 6 bases, in that order; junction bases with no gene match: 10. The CDR3 DNA follows: TGTGCCAGCAGCTGGTCCGGGACTAGCGGGGGGCTATTCAATGAGCAGTTCTTC. Translating it yields CASSWSGTSGGLFNEQFF. Together with reference TRBV5-6 and TRBJ2-1, the CDR3 gives the full variable domain: DAGVTQSPTHLIKTRGQQVTLRCSPKSGHDTVSWYQQALGQGPQFIFQYYEEEERQRGNFPDRFSGHQFPNYSSELNVNALLLGDSALYLCASSWSGTSGGLFNEQFFGPGTRLTVL.

This clonotype was picked up many times. This chain joins TRBV11-2 and TRBJ1-2; the D gene is possibly TRBD1 (5 bases). Germline assignment: CDR1 SGHAT and CDR2 FQNNGV. The V end lost 4 bases, the J end lost 4 bases, and 10 bases lay between the germline ends. This CDR3 region has 13 residues. CDR3 sequence reads: CASSSGQFYGYTF. DNA for the CDR3: TGTGCCAGCAGCTCAGGGCAGTTCTATGGCTACACCTTC. The complete variable domain, with remaining parts taken from reference TRBV11-2 and TRBJ1-2, reads EAGVAQSPRYKIIEKRQSVAFWCNPISGHATLYWYQQILGQGPKLLIQFQNNGVVDDSQLPKDRFSAERLKGVDSTLKIQPAKLEDSAVYLCASSSGQFYGYTFGSGTRLTVV.

The chain combines TRBV7-6 with TRBJ2-1; 9 positions agree with TRBD2. V was pared by 0 bases and J by 8 bases, with 5 bases of the junction left unmatched. This CDR3 region has 15 residues. The V gene's germline CDR1 is SGHVS and CDR2 FNYEAQ. The CDR3, as DNA: TGTGCCAGCAGCTTAGCGGGCGGGGGGGCCGATGAGCAGTTCTTC. Encoded protein: CASSLAGGGADEQFF.

The chain is built from TRBV7-9 and TRBJ1-5; possibly TRBD1 for D (6 bases). V was trimmed by 5 bases and J by 2 bases, leaving 16 bases between them. Germline assignment: CDR1 SEHNR and CDR2 FQNEAQ (reference sequence). CDR3 length: 16 amino acids. For the CDR3, the DNA is TGTGCCAGCAGCCCCTCGGAAGGGGGTGGCAATCAGCCCCAGCATTTT. Translated, it gives CASSPSEGGGNQPQHF.

In this sample, this clonotype turned up a few times. The chain uses TRBV10-3 and TRBJ1-2; D is unresolved. Germline V gene sequence: CDR1 ENHRY, CDR2 SYGVKD. This CDR3 spans 14 amino acids. The V end was cut by 11 bases, the J end by 2 bases, with 18 bases between. The CDR3 sequence is CAATRDTANYGYTF. The CDR3 nucleotides are TGTGCCGCGACCAGAGATACAGCAAACTATGGCTACACCTTC.